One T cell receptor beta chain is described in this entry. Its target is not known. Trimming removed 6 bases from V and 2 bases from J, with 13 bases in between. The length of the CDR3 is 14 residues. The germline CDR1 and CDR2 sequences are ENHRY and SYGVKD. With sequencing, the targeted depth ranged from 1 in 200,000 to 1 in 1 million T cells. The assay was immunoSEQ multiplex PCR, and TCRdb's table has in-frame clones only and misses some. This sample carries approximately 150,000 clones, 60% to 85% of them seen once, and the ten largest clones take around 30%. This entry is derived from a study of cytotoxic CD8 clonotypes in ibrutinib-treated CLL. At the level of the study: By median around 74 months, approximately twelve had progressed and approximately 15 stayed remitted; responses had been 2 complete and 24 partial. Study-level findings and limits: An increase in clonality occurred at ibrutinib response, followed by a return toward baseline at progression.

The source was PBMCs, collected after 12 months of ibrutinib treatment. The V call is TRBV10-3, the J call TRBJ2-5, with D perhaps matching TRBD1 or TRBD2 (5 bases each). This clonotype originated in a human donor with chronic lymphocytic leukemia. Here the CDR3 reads CAISGTVSQETQYF. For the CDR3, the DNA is TGTGCCATCAGCGGGACCGTTAGTCAAGAGACCCAGTACTTC.